This T cell receptor beta chain stems from a study of blood T cell repertoires in COVID-19 (dated by TCRdb to 2019 to 2021). Looking at the study overall: Samples from collaborators originated in the United States, Italy and Spain and spanned both the acute and convalescent phases of COVID-19. A de-identified subject ID, COVID-19 status, age in years and sex were almost always included in the sample metadata. Samples came from the ongoing ImmuneRACE study (first 160 participants) plus 1,254 subjects from 6 global collaborators. The material from the prospective study consisted of cDNA or gDNA derived from T cells, B-cell-depleted T cells, or PBMCs. The repertoires were made available in a free public database intended to serve as a resource for research on the immune response to SARS-CoV-2. Where available, HLA class I and class II types were taken from metadata supplied by the sample provider and were not determined by assay-based typing. Deeply sampled blood TCRbeta repertoires from subjects exposed to, actively infected with, or recovered from COVID-19 were included in the dataset. Paper-wide results and their limitations: The amount of clinical and demographic metadata varied by source and participant and was provided uncurated.

V loses 5 bases, J loses 0 bases, and the germline ends lie 8 bases apart. Measured from the cysteine to the phenylalanine, the CDR3 is 13 residues long. Only the CDR3 portion is preserved as DNA: 39 bases, with reading frame beginning at the first base. Each collaborating institution followed its own protocols to collect whole blood in K2EDTA tubes. For TCRbeta analysis, collaborators shipped samples as frozen whole blood, isolated PBMCs, or DNA extracted from either of those sample types. TCRbeta CDR3 regions were amplified from genomic DNA using the immunoSEQ Assay, a bias-controlled multiplex PCR. Regarding the original processing steps: The number of nucleated cells in each sample was estimated by amplification of reference gene primers within the assay. To quantify the absolute abundance of each unique TCRbeta CDR3 rearrangement, sequence reads were collapsed and filtered. For each sample, productive Simpson clonality was calculated as the square root of Simpson's diversity index over productive rearrangements. TCRdb stores this immuneACCESS table with in-frame sequences only. Part of the clones is absent; in the studies checked, under half of the shortfall reflects unresolved V genes, and no reason is known for the rest. Clone size and the V and J calls come from that table; the DNA yielded D and trimming. Here the sample has about 80,000 clones; roughly 91% occur a single time. Of the sample, 1.5% to 2% falls within the top ten clones.

As regards this clone: Its specific antigen is unknown. The record has no base qualities; no much larger clone is one base away. The same CDR3 arises from other DNA sequences in this sample as well.

The receptor was derived from a woman in her forties or fifties in a cohort sampled during active COVID-19. The material sequenced was peripheral blood. The rearrangement joined TRBV12-3 or TRBV12-4 to TRBJ2-7; the D gene lacks a confident call. CDR3 loop: CASSSPGSYEQYF. The DNA is as follows: TGTGCCAGCAGTAGTCCGGGCTCCTACGAGCAGTACTTC.